This entry features one T cell receptor (beta chain) sequence. This table comes from immunoSEQ multiplex PCR, and its TCRdb copy is limited to in-frame clones, with some not included. The repertoire consists of under 250,000 clones, with 80% to 90% occurring once and the leading ten covering roughly 2.6%. The data were taken from a study of blood T cell repertoires in COVID-19. The overall study: COVID-19 samples from acute and convalescent phases originated in the United States, Italy and Spain.

V dropped 4 bases and J dropped 13 bases, with 10 bases sitting between them. The germline CDR1 and CDR2 sequences are MGHRA and YSYEKL. CDR3 size: 11 residues. This rearrangement joins TRBV4-1 to TRBJ1-4; tentatively, D is TRBD1 (5 bases). The receptor was isolated from a woman aged 40 to 50 with active or convalescent COVID-19. The sequenced sample consisted of peripheral blood. As DNA, the CDR3 is TGCGCCAGCAGCCCACCAGGGCGACTGTTTTTT. Protein sequence: CASSPPGRLFF.